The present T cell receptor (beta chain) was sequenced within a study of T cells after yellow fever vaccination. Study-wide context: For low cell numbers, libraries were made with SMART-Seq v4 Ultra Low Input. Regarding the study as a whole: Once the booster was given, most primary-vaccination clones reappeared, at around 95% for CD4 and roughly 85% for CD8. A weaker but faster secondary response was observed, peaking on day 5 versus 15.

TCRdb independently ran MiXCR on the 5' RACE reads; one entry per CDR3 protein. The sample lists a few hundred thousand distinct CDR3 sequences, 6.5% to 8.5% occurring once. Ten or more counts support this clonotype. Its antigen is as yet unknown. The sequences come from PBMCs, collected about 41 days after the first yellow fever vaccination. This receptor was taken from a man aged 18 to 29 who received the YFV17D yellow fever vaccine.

This CDR3 reads CASSLGASGGTDTQYF. For the CDR3, the DNA is TGCGCCAGCAGCTTGGGAGCTAGCGGGGGCACAGATACGCAGTATTTT. The chain links TRBV5-1 to TRBJ2-3; 9 nucleotides match TRBD2. The CDR3 runs 16 residues. CDR1 SGHRS and CDR2 YFSETQ come from the germline V gene. V shed 0 bases and J 1 base; nucleotides not matched to a gene: 3.